The clone carrying this T cell receptor beta chain was seen a few times. One end of the junction does not line up with germline, which may come from a read error. This entry is derived from a study of T cells after yellow fever vaccination. This CDR3 comprises 15 residues. Germline V gene data show CDR1 as LNHDA and CDR2 as SQIVND (reference sequence). MiXCR, run by TCRdb on the 5' RACE reads, gives a single entry per CDR3 protein. The repertoire has just under 600,000 distinct CDR3 sequences, roughly 13% of them found once; the top ten carry over 12%. The V call is TRBV19, the J call TRBJ2-3, with D possibly TRBD1 on 6 matching bases. Sequenced material: PBMCs, taken on the day of the yellow fever booster vaccination. The receptor was derived from a man between 25 and 39 years old who received the YFV17D yellow fever vaccine. CDR3 in DNA: TGTGCCAGTAGTATTCAACACAGGGATACAGATACGCCGTATTTT. Translated: CASSIQHRDTDTPYF.